This T cell receptor beta chain was sequenced during a study of cytomegalovirus exposure and HLA in healthy donors. Study-wide points: A later analysis found TCR association rates differed by HLA locus, highest for DRB1 and lowest for HLA-C.

Primers for the PCR totalled 60 Vbeta and 13 Jbeta. Sequenced by immunoSEQ multiplex PCR; TCRdb stores in-frame clones only, minus some. Of roughly 66,000 clones listed, approximately 78% are singletons. Comment on this clone: Its antigen is currently unknown.

Losses at the gene ends were 4 bases for V and 6 bases for J; bases not matched to a gene: 12. The germline CDR1 and CDR2 sequences are SGHNT and YYREEE (reference sequence). This CDR3 is 16 amino acids long. The TCR originated in a man between 18 and 35 years old in good health and CMV-seropositive. The chain joins TRBV5-4 to TRBJ2-1, with 8 bases fitting TRBD2. The sample consisted of PBMCs. The CDR3 sequence: CASSGPPAGGSNEQFF. CDR3 DNA: TGTGCCAGCAGCGGTCCGCCGGCGGGGGGATCCAATGAGCAGTTCTTC.